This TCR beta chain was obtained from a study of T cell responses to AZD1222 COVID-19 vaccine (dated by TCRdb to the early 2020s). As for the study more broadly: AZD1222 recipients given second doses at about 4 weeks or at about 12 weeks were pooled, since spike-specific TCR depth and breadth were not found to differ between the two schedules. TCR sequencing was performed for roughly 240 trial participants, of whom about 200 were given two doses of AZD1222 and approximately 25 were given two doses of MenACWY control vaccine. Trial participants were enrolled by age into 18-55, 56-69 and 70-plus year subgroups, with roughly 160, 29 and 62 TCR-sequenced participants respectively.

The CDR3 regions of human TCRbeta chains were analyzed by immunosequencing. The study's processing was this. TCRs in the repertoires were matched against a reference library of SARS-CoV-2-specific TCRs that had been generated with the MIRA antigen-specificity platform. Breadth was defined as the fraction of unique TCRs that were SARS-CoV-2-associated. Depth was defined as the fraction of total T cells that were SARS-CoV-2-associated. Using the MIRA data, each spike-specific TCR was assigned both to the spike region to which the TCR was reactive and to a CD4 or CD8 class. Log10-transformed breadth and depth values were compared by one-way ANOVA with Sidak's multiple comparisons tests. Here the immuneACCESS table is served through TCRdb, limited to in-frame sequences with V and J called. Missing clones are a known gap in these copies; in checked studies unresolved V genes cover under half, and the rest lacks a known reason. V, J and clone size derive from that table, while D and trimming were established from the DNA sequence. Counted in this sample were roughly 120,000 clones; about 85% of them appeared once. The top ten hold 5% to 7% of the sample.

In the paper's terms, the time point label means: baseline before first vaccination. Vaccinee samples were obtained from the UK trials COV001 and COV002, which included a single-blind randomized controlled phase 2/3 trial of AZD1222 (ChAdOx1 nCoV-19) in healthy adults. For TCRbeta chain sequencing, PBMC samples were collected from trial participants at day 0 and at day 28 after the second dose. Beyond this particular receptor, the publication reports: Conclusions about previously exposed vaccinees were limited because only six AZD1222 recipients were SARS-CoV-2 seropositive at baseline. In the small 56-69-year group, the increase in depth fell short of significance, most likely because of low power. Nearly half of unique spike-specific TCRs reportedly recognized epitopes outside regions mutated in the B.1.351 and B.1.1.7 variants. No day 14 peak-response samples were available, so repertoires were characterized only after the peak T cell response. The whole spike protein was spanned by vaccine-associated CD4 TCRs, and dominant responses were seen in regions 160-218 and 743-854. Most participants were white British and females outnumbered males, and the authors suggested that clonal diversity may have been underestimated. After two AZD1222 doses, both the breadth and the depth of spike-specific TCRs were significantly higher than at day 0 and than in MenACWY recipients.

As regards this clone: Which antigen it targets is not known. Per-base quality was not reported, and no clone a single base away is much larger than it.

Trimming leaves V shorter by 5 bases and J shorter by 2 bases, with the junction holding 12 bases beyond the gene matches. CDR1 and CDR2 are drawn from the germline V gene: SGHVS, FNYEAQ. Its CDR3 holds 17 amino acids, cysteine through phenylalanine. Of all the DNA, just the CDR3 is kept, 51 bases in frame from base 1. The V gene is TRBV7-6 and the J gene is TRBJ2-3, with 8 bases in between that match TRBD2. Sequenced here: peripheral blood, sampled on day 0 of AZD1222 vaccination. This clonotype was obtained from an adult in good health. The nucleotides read TGTGCCAGCAGCGCCGGCGGGGGGACGGATCTCACAGATACGCAGTATTTT. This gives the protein CASSAGGGTDLTDTQYF. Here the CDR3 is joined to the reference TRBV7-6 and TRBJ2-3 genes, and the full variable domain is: GAGVSQSPRYKVTKRGQDVALRCDPISGHVSLYWYRQALGQGPEFLTYFNYEAQQDKSGLPNDRFSAERPEGSISTLTIQRTEQRDSAMYRCASSAGGGTDLTDTQYFGPGTRLTVL.